This T cell receptor beta chain was recorded in a study of T cells in Graves' hyperthyroidism and ophthalmopathy. TCR beta CDR3 regions were amplified from RNA transcripts. The HTBI primer set served for first-round RT-PCR of the TCR CDR3. One entry per CDR3 protein, called by TCRdb with MiXCR from the multiplex PCR reads. The sample yields around 700,000 distinct CDR3 sequences, about 19% seen once. Trimming cost V 5 bases and J 3 bases, with 17 bases left between them. The CDR3 is 16 amino acids. Germline loops: CDR1 SEHNR, CDR2 FQNEAQ (reference sequence). The chain couples TRBV7-9 to TRBJ1-5; the D gene is possibly TRBD1 (6 bases). The sample consisted of blood. The TCR comes from a woman aged 50 to 65 with Graves' hyperthyroidism that later progressed to Graves' ophthalmopathy. The CDR3 loop reads CASSVGARGSNQPQHF. CDR3 nucleotide sequence: TGTGCCAGCAGCGTCGGGGCCAGGGGCTCCAATCAGCCCCAGCATTTT. Variable domain in full (rest from reference TRBV7-9 and TRBJ1-5): DTGVSQNPRHKITKRGQNVTFRCDPISEHNRLYWYRQTLGQGPEFLTYFQNEAQLEKSRLLSDRFSAERPKGSFSTLEIQRTEQGDSAMYLCASSVGARGSNQPQHFGDGTRLSIL.